This T cell receptor beta chain was profiled in a study of molecular identifiers for immune sequencing clone quantification. As to this clonotype: Antigen specificity is unknown.

TCRdb redid the calling of the PCR reads with MiXCR, one entry per CDR3 protein. The data show hundreds of thousands of distinct CDR3 sequences, roughly 23% seen once. CDR1 MNHEY and CDR2 SMNVEV come from the germline V gene (reference sequence). With V trimmed by 6 bases and J by 5 bases, 8 bases remained unmatched. The CDR3 contains 15 residues. Study observations and caveats: Over 98% of CMV-specific effector molecules, but under 1% of naive ones, were in clones above 20 copies.

The sequenced sample consisted of naive CD8+ T cells from blood, with Jurkat cell RNA spiked in. Regarding subset: FACS-sorted CD8+CD4-CCR7+CD45RA+ naive T cells. The clonotype was recovered from a human donor in good health. Some libraries in this study had Jurkat cell RNA spiked in. This chain connects TRBV27 to TRBJ2-3; 10 bases agree with TRBD1. CDR3 sequence: CASRRQGAGIDTQYF. The CDR3, as DNA: TGTGCCAGCAGACGACAGGGGGCTGGCATAGATACGCAGTATTTT.